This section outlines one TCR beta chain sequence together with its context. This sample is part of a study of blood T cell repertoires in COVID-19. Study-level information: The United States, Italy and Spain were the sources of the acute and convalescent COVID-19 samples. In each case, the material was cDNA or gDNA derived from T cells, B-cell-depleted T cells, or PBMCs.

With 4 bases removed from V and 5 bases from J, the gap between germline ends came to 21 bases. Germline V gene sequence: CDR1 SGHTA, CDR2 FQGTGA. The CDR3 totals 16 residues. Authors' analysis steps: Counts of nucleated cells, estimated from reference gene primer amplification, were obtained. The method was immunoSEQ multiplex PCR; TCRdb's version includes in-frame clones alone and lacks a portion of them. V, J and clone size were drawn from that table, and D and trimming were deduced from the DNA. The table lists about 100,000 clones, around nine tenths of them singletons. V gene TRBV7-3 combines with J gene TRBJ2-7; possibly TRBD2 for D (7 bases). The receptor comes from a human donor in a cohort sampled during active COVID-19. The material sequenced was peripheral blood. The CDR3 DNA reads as TGTGCCAGCAGCTCTGGACTGGCGGGGGCCCTGGACGAGCAGTACTTC. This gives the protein CASSSGLAGALDEQYF.